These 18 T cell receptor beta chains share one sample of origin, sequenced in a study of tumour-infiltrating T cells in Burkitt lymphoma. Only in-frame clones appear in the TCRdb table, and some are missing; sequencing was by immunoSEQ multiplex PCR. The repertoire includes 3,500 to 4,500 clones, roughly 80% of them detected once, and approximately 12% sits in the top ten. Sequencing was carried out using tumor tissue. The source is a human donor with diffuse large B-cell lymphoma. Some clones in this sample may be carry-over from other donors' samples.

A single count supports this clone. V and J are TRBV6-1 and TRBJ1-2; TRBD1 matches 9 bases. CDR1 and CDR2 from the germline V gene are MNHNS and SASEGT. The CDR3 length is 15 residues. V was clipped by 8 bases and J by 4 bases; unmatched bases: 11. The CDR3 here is CASSKTGGNAYGYTF. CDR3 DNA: TGTGCCAGCTCAAAGACAGGGGGGAACGCCTATGGCTACACCTTC.

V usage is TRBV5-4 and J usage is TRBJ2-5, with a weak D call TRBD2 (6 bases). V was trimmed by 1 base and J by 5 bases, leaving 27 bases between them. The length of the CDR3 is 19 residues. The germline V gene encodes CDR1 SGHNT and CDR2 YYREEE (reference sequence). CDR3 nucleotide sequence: TGTGCCAGCAGCTTGAGGTCGTGGGGGTTCGGGCGGGGTGGTGAGACCCAGTACTTC. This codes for CASSLRSWGFGRGGETQYF.

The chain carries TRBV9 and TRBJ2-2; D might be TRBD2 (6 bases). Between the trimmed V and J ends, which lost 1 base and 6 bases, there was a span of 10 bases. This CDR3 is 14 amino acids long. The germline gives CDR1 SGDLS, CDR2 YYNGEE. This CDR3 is CASSVRSGAGELFF. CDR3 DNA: TGTGCCAGCAGCGTACGGTCGGGAGCCGGGGAGCTGTTTTTT.

CDR3 nucleotides: TGTGCCAGCAGCTTAGTGGCAGCGGGAGGGCCTTGGAGCTCCTACAATGAGCAGTTCTTC. This codes for CASSLVAAGGPWSSYNEQFF. V gene TRBV7-3 combines with J gene TRBJ2-1; TRBD2 matches 10 bases. CDR3 length: 20 amino acids. V was clipped by 2 bases and J by 0 bases; unmatched bases: 13. The germline V gene encodes CDR1 SGHTA and CDR2 FQGTGA.

The CDR3 reads CASSQDGGRAGEKLFF. The DNA of the CDR3 is TGCGCCAGCAGCCAAGATGGCGGAAGGGCGGGGGAAAAACTGTTTTTT. The V gene is TRBV4-1, the J gene TRBJ1-4; D unresolved. This CDR3 is built from 16 residues. With 0 bases removed from V and 8 bases from J, the gap between germline ends came to 16 bases. Germline CDR1 MGHRA, CDR2 YSYEKL.

The CDR3 region has the DNA TGTGCCAGCAGCGGGGGGCGCACTGAAGCTTTCTTT. Translation: CASSGGRTEAFF. The V and J genes are TRBV18 and TRBJ1-1; tentative D call: TRBD1 (6 bases). This CDR3 has 12 amino acids. The ends were cut back, 8 bases at V and 4 bases at J, with 11 bases in the middle. Germline assignment: CDR1 KGHSH and CDR2 LQKENI.

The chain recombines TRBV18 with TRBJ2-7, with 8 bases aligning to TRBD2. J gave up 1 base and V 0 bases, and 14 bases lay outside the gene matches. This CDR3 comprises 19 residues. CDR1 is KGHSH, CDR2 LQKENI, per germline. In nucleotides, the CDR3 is TGTGCCAGCTCACCACCGAGGAACAGCGGGAGTACGTCTTCCTACGAGCAGTACTTC. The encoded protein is CASSPPRNSGSTSSYEQYF. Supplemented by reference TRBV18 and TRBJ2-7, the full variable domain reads NAGVMQNPRHLVRRRGQEARLRCSPMKGHSHVYWYRQLPEEGLKFMVYLQKENIIDESGMPKERFSAEFPKEGPSILRIQQVVRGDSAAYFCASSPPRNSGSTSSYEQYFGPGTRLTVT.

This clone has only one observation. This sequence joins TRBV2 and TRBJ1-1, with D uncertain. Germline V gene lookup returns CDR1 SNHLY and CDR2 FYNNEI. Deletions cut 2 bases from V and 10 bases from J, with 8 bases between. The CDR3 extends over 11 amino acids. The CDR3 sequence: CASSERLGAFF. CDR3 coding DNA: TGTGCCAGCAGTGAACGGCTGGGAGCTTTCTTT. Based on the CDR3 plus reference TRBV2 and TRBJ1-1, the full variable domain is EPEVTQTPSHQVTQMGQEVILRCVPISNHLYFYWYRQILGQKVEFLVSFYNNEISEKSEIFDDQFSVERPDGSNFTLKIRSTKLEDSAMYFCASSERLGAFFGQGTRLTVV.

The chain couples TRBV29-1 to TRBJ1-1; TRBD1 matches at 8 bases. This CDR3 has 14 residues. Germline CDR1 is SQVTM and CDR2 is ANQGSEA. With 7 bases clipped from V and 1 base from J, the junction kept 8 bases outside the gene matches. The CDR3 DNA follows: TGCAGCGCTCTCAGGGGGCTTTCGAACACTGAAGCTTTCTTT. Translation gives CSALRGLSNTEAFF.

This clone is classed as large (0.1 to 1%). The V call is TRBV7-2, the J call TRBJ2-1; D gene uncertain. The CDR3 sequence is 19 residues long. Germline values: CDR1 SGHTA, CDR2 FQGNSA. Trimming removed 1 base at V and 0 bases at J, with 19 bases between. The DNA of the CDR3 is TGTGCCAGCAGCTTAGAATCTTGGATCATTGCCTTCTCCTACAATGAGCAGTTCTTC. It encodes CASSLESWIIAFSYNEQFF.

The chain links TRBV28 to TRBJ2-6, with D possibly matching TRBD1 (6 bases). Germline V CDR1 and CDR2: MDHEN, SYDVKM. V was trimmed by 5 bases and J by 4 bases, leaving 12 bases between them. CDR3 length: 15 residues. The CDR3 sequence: CASSAHRAGANVLTF. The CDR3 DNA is TGTGCCAGCAGTGCGCACAGGGCCGGGGCCAACGTCCTGACTTTC.

In DNA form, the CDR3 reads TGTGCCAGCAGCTTTCGCAGCGGGAGAGTTGGCGGGGAGCTGTTTTTT. This gives the protein CASSFRSGRVGGELFF. This chain connects TRBV11-2 to TRBJ2-2; TRBD2 matches at 8 bases. CDR3 length equals 16 residues. Germline loops: CDR1 SGHAT, CDR2 FQNNGV. After removal of 3 bases from V and 7 bases from J, the junction contained 10 bases not matched to a gene.

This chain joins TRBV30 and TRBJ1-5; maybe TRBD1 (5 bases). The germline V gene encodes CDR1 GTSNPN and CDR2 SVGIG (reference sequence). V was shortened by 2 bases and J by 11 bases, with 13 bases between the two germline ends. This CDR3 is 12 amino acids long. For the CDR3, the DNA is TGTGCCTGGAGTCCGGGGACTGACGCCCAGCATTTT. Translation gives CAWSPGTDAQHF. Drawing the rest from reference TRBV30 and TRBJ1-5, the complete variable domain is SQTIHQWPATLVQPVGSPLSLECTVEGTSNPNLYWYRQAAGRGLQLLFYSVGIGQISSEVPQNLSASRPQDRQFILSSKKLLLSDSGFYLCAWSPGTDAQHFGDGTRLSIL.

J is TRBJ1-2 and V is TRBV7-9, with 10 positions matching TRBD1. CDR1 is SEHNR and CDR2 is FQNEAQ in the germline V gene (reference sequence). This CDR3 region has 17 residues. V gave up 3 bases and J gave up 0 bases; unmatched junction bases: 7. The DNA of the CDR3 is TGTGCCAGCAGCTTGACCCGGGACAGGGGTTCTAACTATGGCTACACCTTC. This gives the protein CASSLTRDRGSNYGYTF.

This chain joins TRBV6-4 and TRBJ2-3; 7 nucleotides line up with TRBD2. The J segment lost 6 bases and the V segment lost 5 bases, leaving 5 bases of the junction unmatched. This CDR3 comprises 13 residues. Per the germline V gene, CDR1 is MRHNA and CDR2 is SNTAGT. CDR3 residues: CASSSLAADTQYF. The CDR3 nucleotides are TGTGCCAGCAGTTCGCTAGCGGCGGATACGCAGTATTTT.

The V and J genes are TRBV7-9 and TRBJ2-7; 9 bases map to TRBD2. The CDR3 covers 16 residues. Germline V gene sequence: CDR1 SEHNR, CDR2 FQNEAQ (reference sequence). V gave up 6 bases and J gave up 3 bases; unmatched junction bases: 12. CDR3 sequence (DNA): TGTGCCAGCAGATCCGGACTAGCGAACCGACTCTACGAGCAGTACTTC. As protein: CASRSGLANRLYEQYF.

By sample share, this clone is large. The CDR3 reads CASSVRTGVSNEQFF. The CDR3 bases are TGTGCCAGCAGCGTAAGGACAGGGGTTAGCAATGAGCAGTTCTTC. The gene calls are TRBV9 and TRBJ2-1; 9 bases map to TRBD1. With V trimmed by 1 base and J by 6 bases, 5 bases remained unmatched. The CDR3 extends over 15 amino acids. Per germline, CDR1 SGDLS and CDR2 YYNGEE.

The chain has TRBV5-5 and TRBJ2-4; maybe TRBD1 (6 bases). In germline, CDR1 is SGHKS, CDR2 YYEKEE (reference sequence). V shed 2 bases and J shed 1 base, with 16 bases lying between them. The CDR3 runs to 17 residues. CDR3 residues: CASSFEAPQGAKNIQYF. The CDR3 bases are TGTGCCAGCAGCTTTGAGGCCCCTCAGGGGGCCAAAAACATTCAGTACTTC.